This T cell receptor beta chain is from a study of blood T cell repertoires in COVID-19. Study in general: T cells, B-cell-depleted T cells, or PBMCs supplied cDNA or gDNA.

CDR3 length: 15 amino acids. Between the trimmed V and J ends, which lost 6 bases and 0 bases, there was a span of 11 bases. Germline CDR1 is SNHLY and CDR2 is FYNNEI. As processed by the authors: Cell counts per sample came from amplifying reference gene primers. Some clones are missing from TCRdb's copy, which holds only in-frame ones; the method was immunoSEQ multiplex PCR. V and J calls and clone size are as listed in that table; D and trimming were resolved from the DNA. Here the sample spans a few hundred thousand clones, about 90% being singletons. The Seattle patients joined while their infection was active and were tracked longitudinally afterward.

The receptor was derived from a woman in her thirties with COVID-19, enrolled during active disease. This rearrangement joins TRBV2 to TRBJ1-4; D is undetermined. Sequences were obtained from peripheral blood. CDR3 loop: CASRTKEATNEKLFF. CDR3 in DNA: TGTGCCAGCAGAACCAAAGAGGCAACTAATGAAAAACTGTTTTTT.